This entry lists 15 T cell receptor beta chains sequenced from one sample in a study of blood T cell repertoires in COVID-19. Assay: immunoSEQ multiplex PCR; the TCRdb copy retains only in-frame clones and omits some. The sample records around 300,000 clones, around 90% being singletons. The sequenced material came from PBMCs or T cells enriched from blood (not recorded which). These receptors all come from a woman aged 25-40 years who had recovered from COVID-19.

This chain links TRBV7-9 with TRBJ2-3, with 11 bases fitting TRBD2. The CDR3 covers 17 residues. J gave up 2 bases and V 3 bases, and 7 bases lay outside the gene matches. Germline loops: CDR1 SEHNR, CDR2 FQNEAQ (reference sequence). The CDR3: CASSFRLAGLTTDTQYF. CDR3 nucleotide sequence: TGTGCCAGCAGCTTTCGACTAGCGGGACTAACCACAGATACGCAGTATTTT. Using reference TRBV7-9 and TRBJ2-3 for the parts outside the CDR3, the full variable domain is DTGVSQNPRHKITKRGQNVTFRCDPISEHNRLYWYRQTLGQGPEFLTYFQNEAQLEKSRLLSDRFSAERPKGSFSTLEIQRTEQGDSAMYLCASSFRLAGLTTDTQYFGPGTRLTVL.

This clone was observed a few times. J is TRBJ2-7 and V is TRBV6-2 or TRBV6-3, with a tentative D call TRBD2 (6 bases). V shed 3 bases and J shed 1 base, with 19 bases lying between them. There are 17 residues in the CDR3. Germline-derived CDR1 and CDR2 are MNHEY and SVGEGT. CDR3 in DNA: TGTGCCAGCAGTTATGGGTCGACGGGGGTCCCTTCCTACGAGCAGTACTTC. Its translation is CASSYGSTGVPSYEQYF.

This rearrangement joins TRBV28 to TRBJ1-5; perhaps TRBD1 as D (5 bases). Trimming shortened V by 5 bases and J by 4 bases, and 12 bases separated the two germline ends. The CDR3 extends over 14 amino acids. In germline, CDR1 is MDHEN, CDR2 SYDVKM. The CDR3 region is CASSLYRGNQPQHF. The CDR3 DNA follows: TGTGCCAGCAGTCTATATCGGGGGAATCAGCCCCAGCATTTT. The whole variable domain, remainder taken from reference TRBV28 and TRBJ1-5, is DVKVTQSSRYLVKRTGEKVFLECVQDMDHENMFWYRQDPGLGLRLIYFSYDVKMKEKGDIPEGYSVSREKKERFSLILESASTNQTSMYLCASSLYRGNQPQHFGDGTRLSIL.

The chain links TRBV6-2 or TRBV6-3 to TRBJ1-5; D possibly corresponds to TRBD1 (5 bases). The CDR3 is 16 amino acids. In germline, CDR1 is MNHEY, CDR2 SVGEGT. V was trimmed by 2 bases and J by 3 bases, leaving 14 bases between them. The CDR3 sequence is CASSYPRGRHNQPQHF. DNA of the CDR3: TGTGCCAGCAGTTACCCCCGGGGGAGGCACAATCAGCCCCAGCATTTT.

The rearrangement links TRBV11-1 to TRBJ1-1; D remains unclear. CDR3 length equals 13 residues. Germline CDR1 SGHAT, CDR2 FQDESV (reference sequence). The germline V and J ends were trimmed by 5 bases and 8 bases, with 15 bases remaining between them. DNA for the CDR3: TGTGCCAGCAGCCAGACACCCGAGGGCGAAGCTTTCTTT. Protein product: CASSQTPEGEAFF.

The J gene is TRBJ1-1, the V gene TRBV19, with D hard to call. Trimming took off 7 bases at V and 0 bases at J, with 15 bases between the two ends. Looked up from germline, CDR1 is LNHDA and CDR2 is SQIVND (reference sequence). CDR3 length: 15 amino acids. This chain's CDR3 is CASISRVSLNTEAFF. The CDR3 nucleotides read TGTGCCAGTATCTCGAGGGTGTCCCTGAACACTGAAGCTTTCTTT.

The chain joins TRBV27 to TRBJ1-2; TRBD1 agrees at 8 bases. There are 17 residues in the CDR3. V lost 4 bases and J lost 3; bases outside the gene matches: 13. Germline CDR1 MNHEY, CDR2 SMNVEV (reference sequence). The CDR3 coding sequence is TGTGCCAGCAGTTCTACGAAGACAGGGGTTAGGGACTATGGCTACACCTTC. Protein sequence: CASSSTKTGVRDYGYTF.

In DNA, the CDR3 is TGTGCCAGCTCACCGCAACTAGCGGGAGGTAGCAATGAGCAGTTCTTC. The encoded protein is CASSPQLAGGSNEQFF. V is TRBV18 and J is TRBJ2-1, with 12 nucleotides matching TRBD2. CDR1 and CDR2 from the germline V gene are KGHSH and LQKENI. J lost 6 bases, V lost 3 bases, and 6 bases had no gene match. CDR3 length: 16 amino acids. Based on the CDR3 plus reference TRBV18 and TRBJ2-1, the full variable domain is NAGVMQNPRHLVRRRGQEARLRCSPMKGHSHVYWYRQLPEEGLKFMVYLQKENIIDESGMPKERFSAEFPKEGPSILRIQQVVRGDSAAYFCASSPQLAGGSNEQFFGPGTRLTVL.

This chain uses TRBV19 with TRBJ1-5, with unresolved D. The germline CDR1 and CDR2 sequences are LNHDA and SQIVND (reference sequence). This CDR3 has 15 residues. Trimming removed 5 bases at V and 6 bases at J, with 17 bases between. The CDR3 DNA reads as TGTGCCAGTAGTCCCCTTTTGGGAGAGGGTCAGCCCCAGCATTTT. Translating it yields CASSPLLGEGQPQHF.

V gene TRBV9 combines with J gene TRBJ2-2, with 9 nucleotides matching TRBD2. The CDR3 contains 22 residues. Germline values: CDR1 SGDLS, CDR2 YYNGEE. V was clipped by 0 bases and J by 8 bases; unmatched bases: 26. The CDR3 loop is CASSVVVETGTSKFECSGELFF. For the CDR3, the DNA is TGTGCCAGCAGCGTAGTAGTAGAGACCGGGACTAGCAAATTTGAATGTTCTGGGGAGCTGTTTTTT. Full variable domain (outside the CDR3, taken from reference TRBV9 and TRBJ2-2): DSGVTQTPKHLITATGQRVTLRCSPRSGDLSVYWYQQSLDQGLQFLIQYYNGEERAKGNILERFSAQQFPDLHSELNLSSLELGDSALYFCASSVVVETGTSKFECSGELFFGEGSRLTVL.

This sequence joins TRBV6-5 and TRBJ2-3; D gene uncertain. There are 11 residues in the CDR3. The germline V gene encodes CDR1 MNHEY and CDR2 SVGAGI. V was clipped by 2 bases and J by 6 bases, with 3 bases between them. The CDR3 region has the DNA TGTGCCAGCAGTTACCTCGATACGCAGTATTTT. This encodes CASSYLDTQYF.

This clone has only one observation. The germline gene is not matched at one end of the junction; a read error may be the cause. The genes are TRBV9 and TRBJ1-2; D is unresolved. The CDR3 is 12 amino acids. The V gene's germline CDR1 is SGDLS and CDR2 YYNGEE. Written as DNA, the CDR3 is TGTGCCAGCAGCGTAGGTGGTTATGGCCACACCTTC. It is translated as CASSVGGYGHTF.

The chain is built from TRBV19 and TRBJ2-5; weak D call: TRBD2 (6 bases). From germline, CDR1 is LNHDA and CDR2 SQIVND (reference sequence). V dropped 0 bases and J dropped 0 bases, with 11 bases sitting between them. The length of the CDR3 is 16 residues. This chain's CDR3 is CASSIDSGGYQETQYF. The CDR3 DNA reads as TGTGCCAGTAGTATAGATAGTGGAGGGTACCAAGAGACCCAGTACTTC.

CDR3: CASSGDPGQGAPGYGYTF. The CDR3 coding sequence is TGCGCCAGCAGTGGGGACCCGGGACAGGGGGCGCCGGGCTATGGCTACACCTTC. The chain links TRBV10-1 to TRBJ1-2; 12 bases are shared with TRBD1. The CDR3 spans 18 residues. CDR1 WNHNN and CDR2 SYGVQD come from the germline V gene (reference sequence). J gave up 4 bases and V 4 bases, and 13 bases lay outside the gene matches.

The rearrangement joins TRBV11-3 to TRBJ2-7, with a tentative D call TRBD2 (5 bases). Trimming left V 1 base short and J 6 bases short, with 16 bases between. The CDR3 spans 15 residues. Germline CDR1 SGHNT, CDR2 YENEEA. CDR3 nucleotides: TGTGCCAGCAGCTTAGTAGGGAGTAATGTAGGCGAGCAGTACTTC. Translated, it gives CASSLVGSNVGEQYF. Variable domain in full (rest from reference TRBV11-3 and TRBJ2-7): EAGVVQSPRYKIIEKKQPVAFWCNPISGHNTLYWYLQNLGQGPELLIRYENEEAVDDSQLPKDRFSAERLKGVDSTLKIQPAELGDSAVYLCASSLVGSNVGEQYFGPGTRLTVT.